Below, 9 T cell receptor beta chains from the same sample are listed, as sequenced in a study of beta chain features in type 1 diabetes. The entirety of the isolated RNA underwent reverse transcription, so expressed TCRB transcripts were sequenced. The assay was immunoSEQ multiplex PCR, and TCRdb's table has in-frame clones only and misses some. The data show about 900,000 clones, 15% to 20% seen once. The sequenced material came from naive CD4+ T cells from blood. The receptors originated from a woman aged 18-35 years in good health.

This clone showed up just a few times. The chain carries TRBV6-5 and TRBJ2-3; TRBD1 is a possible D gene (6 bases). This CDR3 contains 15 residues. Germline CDR1 and CDR2: MNHEY and SVGAGI. V was trimmed by 2 bases and J by 1 base, leaving 10 bases between them. The CDR3 DNA is TGTGCCAGCAGTTACGGACAGCTGGGCACAGATACGCAGTATTTT. This translates into CASSYGQLGTDTQYF.

V usage is TRBV11-2 and J usage is TRBJ2-1; possibly TRBD2 for D (6 bases). CDR1 is SGHAT, CDR2 FQNNGV, per germline. CDR3 length: 16 residues. The V end lost 2 bases, the J end lost 7 bases, and 18 bases lay between the germline ends. In nucleotides, the CDR3 is TGTGCCAGCAGCTTAATTCTGTCGGGAGTCATGAATGAGCAGTTCTTC. This codes for CASSLILSGVMNEQFF.

This clone was seen a handful of times. The genes are TRBV19 and TRBJ2-3; D ambiguous. Trimming shortened V by 6 bases and J by 2 bases, and 12 bases separated the two germline ends. The CDR3 sequence is 14 residues long. Looked up from germline, CDR1 is LNHDA and CDR2 is SQIVND (reference sequence). Written as DNA, the CDR3 is TGTGCCAGTAGGGGCGGCTCGCCCACAGATACGCAGTATTTT. Its translation is CASRGGSPTDTQYF. The full variable domain, in which reference TRBV19 and TRBJ2-3 provide the parts outside the CDR3, is DGGITQSPKYLFRKEGQNVTLSCEQNLNHDAMYWYRQDPGQGLRLIYYSQIVNDFQKGDIAEGYSVSREKKESFPLTVTSAQKNPTAFYLCASRGGSPTDTQYFGPGTRLTVL.

This clone was counted between two and nine times. The same CDR3 is also encoded by other DNA sequences in this sample. This chain connects TRBV7-3 to TRBJ2-1, with D perhaps being TRBD1 or TRBD2 (5 bases each). The CDR3 sequence is 15 residues long. Germline assignment: CDR1 SGHTA and CDR2 FQGTGA. Trimming cost V 5 bases and J 2 bases, with 13 bases left between them. The CDR3 here is CASSLSGTAYNEQFF. CDR3 bases: TGTGCCAGCAGCCTATCCGGGACCGCCTACAATGAGCAGTTCTTC. Full variable domain (remainder filled in from reference TRBV7-3 and TRBJ2-1): GAGVSQTPSNKVTEKGKYVELRCDPISGHTALYWYRQSLGQGPEFLIYFQGTGAADDSGLPNDRFFAVRPEGSVSTLKIQRTERGDSAVYLCASSLSGTAYNEQFFGPGTRLTVL.

As for this clone: A junction end diverges from the germline sequence, so it may reflect a read error. This chain uses TRBV7-9 with TRBJ2-7, with 14 positions matching TRBD2. The CDR3 length is 14 residues. Germline values: CDR1 SEHNR, CDR2 FQNEAQ (reference sequence). The CDR3 region has the DNA TGTGCCAGCAGCTCGGGACTAGCGGGAGCTTTTGTGAACTTC. Protein product: CASSSGLAGAFVNF.

This rearrangement joins TRBV29-1 to TRBJ2-1; possible D gene TRBD2, 5 bases. Germline V gene lookup returns CDR1 SQVTM and CDR2 ANQGSEA. This CDR3 has 11 residues. V dropped 7 bases and J dropped 8 bases, with 12 bases sitting between them. The CDR3 sequence is CSGTRSDEQFF. Here the CDR3 DNA reads TGCAGCGGAACTAGAAGCGATGAGCAGTTCTTC.

V and J are TRBV27 and TRBJ2-1, with TRBD2 as a possible D gene (5 bases). Trimming took 7 bases from V and 6 from J, leaving 13 bases between them. The CDR3 length is 13 residues. Germline CDR1 reads MNHEY; CDR2 reads SMNVEV (reference sequence). CDR3 bases: TGTGCCAGCAACGGACTCTTAAGCAATGAGCAGTTCTTC. This translates into CASNGLLSNEQFF.

The chain recombines TRBV11-2 with TRBJ2-7; 12 bases are shared with TRBD2. CDR1 is SGHAT, CDR2 FQNNGV, per germline. The CDR3 loop spans 17 amino acids. Trimming at V came to 5 bases and at J to 0 bases, leaving 8 bases not matched to a gene. In DNA, the CDR3 is TGTGCCAGCAGCGTTGGGACTAGCGGGTTTAGCTCCTACGAGCAGTACTTC. This translates into CASSVGTSGFSSYEQYF. The entire variable domain, with the rest obtained from reference TRBV11-2 and TRBJ2-7, is as follows: EAGVAQSPRYKIIEKRQSVAFWCNPISGHATLYWYQQILGQGPKLLIQFQNNGVVDDSQLPKDRFSAERLKGVDSTLKIQPAKLEDSAVYLCASSVGTSGFSSYEQYFGPGTRLTVT.

V and J are TRBV7-2 and TRBJ1-2, with TRBD1 matching 7 bases. This CDR3 contains 14 residues. V gave up 6 bases and J gave up 3 bases; unmatched junction bases: 7. The germline V gene has CDR1 SGHTA and CDR2 FQGNSA. The CDR3 loop reads CASSPEGAYYGYTF. CDR3 DNA sequence: TGTGCCAGCAGTCCGGAGGGGGCGTACTATGGCTACACCTTC. The variable domain in full, with the rest retrieved from reference TRBV7-2 and TRBJ1-2, is GAGVSQSPSNKVTEKGKDVELRCDPISGHTALYWYRQSLGQGLEFLIYFQGNSAPDKSGLPSDRFSAERTGGSVSTLTIQRTQQEDSAVYLCASSPEGAYYGYTFGSGTRLTVV.